Included here is one T cell receptor beta chain sequence, with context. Clones were read by immunoSEQ multiplex PCR, and TCRdb kept only the in-frame ones, dropping some. The sample includes 400,000 to 500,000 clones, roughly 88% seen only once; the top ten take about 1.7%. This entry belongs to a study of blood T cell repertoires in COVID-19. Overall study: Acute and convalescent COVID-19 specimens originated in the United States, Italy and Spain.

Ages ranged from about 18 to 89 years, with residence in approximately 25 US areas. This clonotype was sampled from a middle-aged woman who had recovered from COVID-19. Input material: PBMCs or T cells enriched from blood (not recorded which).

For the CDR3, the DNA is TGTGCCACCAGCAGAGATCTAGAACCGCTCTCACGCTCTGGGGCCAACGTCCTGACTTTC. This gives the protein CATSRDLEPLSRSGANVLTF. The genes are TRBV15 and TRBJ2-6, with no clear D. Trimming cost V 0 bases and J 0 bases, with 18 bases left between them. The germline V gene encodes CDR1 LNHNV and CDR2 YYDKDF (reference sequence). The CDR3 runs to 20 residues.